The following is a T cell receptor (beta chain) sequence with its context. Germline V CDR1 and CDR2: LGHNA, YSLEER. The CDR3 consists of 16 residues. 5' RACE with UMI labels generated the TRB cDNA libraries. From its re-call of the 5' RACE reads, TCRdb lists each CDR3 protein once, without DNA. The sample table includes about 45,000 distinct CDR3 sequences. The entry originates in a study of CXCR3-negative and CXCR3-positive naive CD8 T cells. The V and J genes are TRBV4-3 and TRBJ1-5; TCRdb indicates TRBD1, and absent DNA this call remains unverified. Sequencing was done on a sample of memory CD8+ T cells from blood. The source is a human donor in good health. Some clones in this sample may be carry-over from other donors' samples. The CDR3 loop is CASSQDRGYSNQPQHF.